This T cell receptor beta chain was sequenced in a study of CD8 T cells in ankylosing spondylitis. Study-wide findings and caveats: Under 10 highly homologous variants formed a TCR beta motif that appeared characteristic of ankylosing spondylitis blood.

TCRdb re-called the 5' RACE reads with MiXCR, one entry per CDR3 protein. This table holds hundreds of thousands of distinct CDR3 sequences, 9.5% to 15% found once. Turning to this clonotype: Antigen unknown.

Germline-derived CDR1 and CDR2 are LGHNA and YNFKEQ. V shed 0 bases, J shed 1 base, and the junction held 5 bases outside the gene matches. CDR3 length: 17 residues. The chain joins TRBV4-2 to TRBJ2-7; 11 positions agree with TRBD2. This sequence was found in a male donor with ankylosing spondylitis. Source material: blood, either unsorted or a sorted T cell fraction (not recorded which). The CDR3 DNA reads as TGTGCCAGCAGCCAAGATACGTGGACTAGCGGGTCCTACGAGCAGTACTTC. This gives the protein CASSQDTWTSGSYEQYF.